One and the same sample provided the 4 T cell receptor beta chains below, sequenced in a study of control samples from healthy donors and cancer patients. The data were produced by immunoSEQ multiplex PCR, yet TCRdb's version contains in-frame clones alone and is incomplete. Of 350,000 to 450,000 clones in the sample, 80% to 95% are singletons; the top ten hold 5% to 7%. Input material: PBMCs. Receptors originate from a man in his forties or fifties with head and neck cancer.

This rearrangement joins TRBV12-5 to TRBJ2-1, with 10 nucleotides matching TRBD2. Looked up from germline, CDR1 is LGHNT and CDR2 is FRNRAP. This CDR3 is 15 amino acids long. Losses at the gene ends were 5 bases for V and 9 bases for J; bases not matched to a gene: 10. DNA of the CDR3: TGTGCTAGTGGTGAGATAGCGGGGGGAACTGGTGAGCAGTTCTTC. Its translation is CASGEIAGGTGEQFF.

V and J are TRBV27 and TRBJ1-4, with D perhaps matching TRBD1 (5 bases). The CDR3 is 14 amino acids. The V end was cut by 8 bases, the J end by 0 bases, with 10 bases between. Looked up from germline, CDR1 is MNHEY and CDR2 is SMNVEV (reference sequence). CDR3 DNA sequence: TGTGCCAGCGGGCAGACAGCAACTAATGAAAAACTGTTTTTT. It translates to CASGQTATNEKLFF.

This clone has only one observation. This chain uses TRBV19 with TRBJ2-6, with a possible D match to TRBD2 (6 bases). The CDR3 spans 15 residues. The V gene's germline CDR1 is LNHDA and CDR2 SQIVND (reference sequence). Trimming cost V 6 bases and J 3 bases, with 12 bases left between them. The CDR3 region is CASSWAGYGANVLTF. The CDR3 region has the DNA TGTGCCAGTAGCTGGGCGGGGTATGGGGCCAACGTCCTGACTTTC.

The V call is TRBV27, the J call TRBJ2-1; D is unclear. The V gene's germline CDR1 is MNHEY and CDR2 SMNVEV (reference sequence). This CDR3 contains 15 residues. Trimming removed 6 bases at V and 0 bases at J, with 12 bases between. Written as DNA, the CDR3 is TGTGCCAGCAGCCGAAACGGTTACTCCTACAATGAGCAGTTCTTC. Its protein is CASSRNGYSYNEQFF.